Following are 16 T cell receptor beta chains from one sample sequenced in a study of T cell changes during pregnancy in multiple sclerosis. Measured with immunoSEQ multiplex PCR; TCRdb has only the in-frame clones, and not every one. The data show about 40,000 clones, with about 94% seen just once and approximately 1.8% held by the top ten. Sequenced material: peripheral blood, taken in the third trimester of pregnancy. The receptors were gathered from a female donor with multiple sclerosis, enrolled in a pregnancy study.

This chain connects TRBV18 to TRBJ2-5; possible D gene TRBD2, 5 bases. This CDR3 spans 13 amino acids. Germline CDR1 and CDR2: KGHSH and LQKENI. The V and J ends lost 6 bases and 3 bases respectively, with 11 bases between them. The CDR3 DNA sequence: TGTGCCAGCTCGCCCACTAGGGAAGAGACCCAGTACTTC. This translates into CASSPTREETQYF.

The genes are TRBV28 and TRBJ1-5, with 7 nucleotides matching TRBD1. The CDR3 totals 16 residues. V was pared by 6 bases and J by 5 bases, with 13 bases of the junction left unmatched. Germline V gene lookup returns CDR1 MDHEN and CDR2 SYDVKM. This CDR3 is CASSYYRGSGDQPQHF. Here the CDR3 DNA reads TGTGCCAGCAGCTACTACAGGGGAAGTGGGGATCAGCCCCAGCATTTT.

This clone was recorded only once. The chain carries TRBV28 and TRBJ2-3, with D tentatively TRBD2 (5 bases). The CDR3 has 16 residues. Germline V gene sequence: CDR1 MDHEN, CDR2 SYDVKM. The V end lost 5 bases, the J end lost 4 bases, and 19 bases lay between the germline ends. CDR3 region: CASSPLAGARADTQYF. CDR3 DNA sequence: TGTGCCAGCAGTCCCTTAGCCGGAGCGAGGGCAGATACGCAGTATTTT.

The chain recombines TRBV18 with TRBJ2-5, with D possibly matching TRBD1 (6 bases). With 3 bases removed from V and 3 bases from J, the gap between germline ends came to 26 bases. The CDR3 has 19 residues. The germline CDR1 and CDR2 sequences are KGHSH and LQKENI. This chain's CDR3 is CASSPQLVLARDTKETQYF. CDR3 DNA sequence: TGTGCCAGCTCACCCCAATTGGTTCTAGCCCGGGACACAAAAGAGACCCAGTACTTC.

This clone occurred once. This sequence joins TRBV28 and TRBJ1-1; perhaps TRBD1 as D (6 bases). The CDR3 is 14 amino acids. Trimming removed 6 bases at V and 1 base at J, with 12 bases between. Germline CDR1 and CDR2: MDHEN and SYDVKM. Here the CDR3 reads CASRGAIANTEAFF. Here the CDR3 DNA reads TGTGCCAGCAGGGGGGCCATCGCGAACACTGAAGCTTTCTTT. The full variable domain, completed using reference TRBV28 and TRBJ1-1, is DVKVTQSSRYLVKRTGEKVFLECVQDMDHENMFWYRQDPGLGLRLIYFSYDVKMKEKGDIPEGYSVSREKKERFSLILESASTNQTSMYLCASRGAIANTEAFFGQGTRLTVV.

V usage is TRBV5-1 and J usage is TRBJ2-1; 7 bases align to TRBD1. CDR3 length: 15 residues. The trim removed 4 bases at V and 0 bases at J, leaving 4 bases unmatched. Germline V lookup: CDR1 SGHRS, CDR2 YFSETQ. For the CDR3, the DNA is TGCGCCAGCAGCATGGGACAGAGCTCCTACAATGAGCAGTTCTTC. Protein product: CASSMGQSSYNEQFF.

CDR3 DNA sequence: TGTGCCAGCAGTGAAAAAGCGGGAGGCTCCTACGAGCAGTACTTC. As protein: CASSEKAGGSYEQYF. The chain couples TRBV6-1 to TRBJ2-7, with TRBD2 matching 9 bases. The CDR3 extends over 15 amino acids. Germline V gene lookup returns CDR1 MNHNS and CDR2 SASEGT. The junction had 2 bases not matched to a gene; V was cut back by 2 bases and J by 0 bases.

The rearrangement joins TRBV18 to TRBJ1-5; D might be TRBD1 (5 bases). From germline, CDR1 is KGHSH and CDR2 LQKENI. Trimming removed 1 base at V and 4 bases at J, with 5 bases between. CDR3 size: 13 residues. This chain's CDR3 is CASSPQGNQPQHF. The CDR3 region has the DNA TGTGCCAGCTCACCACAGGGGAATCAGCCCCAGCATTTT.

The chain uses TRBV11-3 and TRBJ1-2, with D maybe TRBD1 (6 bases). The CDR3 loop spans 15 amino acids. The V end lost 6 bases, the J end lost 0 bases, and 14 bases lay between the germline ends. CDR1 is SGHNT and CDR2 is YENEEA in the germline V gene. In DNA form, the CDR3 reads TGTGCCAGCAGATATCGGACAGATTCTAACTATGGCTACACCTTC. Amino acids: CASRYRTDSNYGYTF.

This rearrangement joins TRBV27 to TRBJ1-1; D gene ambiguous. Per germline, CDR1 MNHEY and CDR2 SMNVEV (reference sequence). The length of the CDR3 is 16 residues. Trimming removed 2 bases from V and 1 base from J, with 14 bases in between. The CDR3 DNA follows: TGTGCCAGCAGTTTAGCGGGGTCCCTGGCGAACACTGAAGCTTTCTTT. Its protein is CASSLAGSLANTEAFF.

The chain carries TRBV2 and TRBJ2-3; D may be TRBD1 (6 bases). The V gene lost 4 bases and the J gene lost 3 bases, with 14 bases spanning the gap. CDR3 size: 15 residues. From germline, CDR1 is SNHLY and CDR2 FYNNEI. The CDR3 DNA follows: TGTGCCAGCAGTGGTCAAACAGGGAAGACAGATACGCAGTATTTT. As protein: CASSGQTGKTDTQYF.

CDR3 sequence: CASSLVRGSTGELFF. The CDR3 nucleotides are TGTGCCAGCAGCTTGGTCCGGGGAAGCACCGGGGAGCTGTTTTTT. The chain has TRBV5-6 and TRBJ2-2; weak D call: TRBD2 (5 bases). The CDR3 is 15 residues long. Trimming cost V 0 bases and J 4 bases, with 10 bases left between them. Germline CDR1 is SGHDT and CDR2 is YYEEEE.

The chain uses TRBV30 and TRBJ2-7; tentatively, D is TRBD1 (5 bases). The V gene lost 3 bases and the J gene lost 5 bases, with 14 bases spanning the gap. The CDR3 is 13 amino acids. Germline assignment: CDR1 GTSNPN and CDR2 SVGIG (reference sequence). The CDR3 is CAWSAGILDEQYF. In nucleotides, the CDR3 is TGTGCCTGGAGCGCAGGGATTTTGGACGAGCAGTACTTC.

This chain connects TRBV6-5 to TRBJ2-7; weak D call: TRBD2 (6 bases). Trimming pared 6 bases from V and 3 bases from J, leaving 18 bases between. This CDR3 is 15 amino acids long. From germline, CDR1 is MNHEY and CDR2 SVGAGI. CDR3 sequence: CASSRKVGGYYEQYF. CDR3 nucleotides: TGTGCCAGCAGCAGGAAGGTGGGGGGTTACTACGAGCAGTACTTC.

The gene calls are TRBV28 and TRBJ2-7; 7 bases map to TRBD1. CDR1 is MDHEN and CDR2 is SYDVKM in the germline V gene. Trimming cost V 6 bases and J 4 bases; bases outside gene matches: 9. CDR3 size: 14 residues. The DNA for the CDR3 is TGTGCCAGCAGGCGACCGGGACAGAATTACGAGCAGTACTTC. It translates to CASRRPGQNYEQYF.

V and J are TRBV19 and TRBJ2-3, with 9 bases matching TRBD2. The junction had 4 bases not matched to a gene; V was cut back by 3 bases and J by 3 bases. CDR1 is LNHDA and CDR2 is SQIVND in the germline V gene (reference sequence). The CDR3 consists of 15 residues. CDR3 protein: CASSIPAGGTDTQYF. Written as DNA, the CDR3 is TGTGCCAGTAGTATCCCAGCGGGAGGAACAGATACGCAGTATTTT.